These T cell receptor beta chains were read from a single sample in a study of blood T cell repertoires in COVID-19. TCRdb's table, derived via immunoSEQ multiplex PCR, lists solely in-frame clones and lacks some. The sample shows under 140,000 clones, 88% of them seen only once. The material sequenced was peripheral blood. The receptor set was obtained from a woman in her forties or fifties with acute or convalescent COVID-19. The CDR3 runs from the conserved cysteine through the conserved F or W. The D gene is left open where the match is weak. Clone size is not always given. Where it is, it says once, few, many or a class for expanded clones.

V gene	D gene	CDR3 length	J gene	clone size	CDR3 protein	CDR3 DNA
TRBV24-1	TRBD1	15	TRBJ1-4	.	CATSGGGTANEKLFF	TGTGCCACCAGTGGTGGAGGGACAGCTAATGAAAAACTGTTTTTT
TRBV4-1	TRBD2	19	TRBJ2-5	.	CASSQDPGLAGGGEETQYF	TGCGCCAGCAGCCAAGATCCGGGACTAGCGGGAGGGGGAGAGGAGACCCAGTACTTC
TRBV7-9	TRBD2	16	TRBJ2-7	.	CASSSGGTSGGYTKYF	TGTGCCAGCAGCTCCGGGGGGACTAGCGGAGGATACACGAAGTACTTC
TRBV27	.	14	TRBJ1-1	.	CASSRGRSNTEAFF	TGTGCCAGCAGCCGGGGGAGATCGAACACTGAAGCTTTCTTT
TRBV6-6	.	15	TRBJ2-2	.	CASSYSIEVTGELFF	TGTGCCAGCAGTTACTCGATAGAAGTCACCGGGGAGCTGTTTTTT
TRBV5-1	.	13	TRBJ1-1	.	CASSLEGRHEAFF	TGCGCCAGCAGCTTGGAGGGGCGACATGAAGCTTTCTTT
TRBV5-5	TRBD2	14	TRBJ2-5	.	CASSFRGLEETQYF	TGTGCCAGCAGCTTTCGGGGACTAGAAGAGACCCAGTACTTC
TRBV5-5	TRBD1	15	TRBJ1-4	.	CASSGNRGGGEKLFF	TGTGCCAGCAGCGGGAACAGGGGGGGAGGAGAAAAACTGTTTTTT
TRBV7-9	TRBD2	20	TRBJ2-1	.	CASSSDKQKGTSGFYNEQFF	TGTGCCAGCAGCAGCGATAAACAAAAAGGGACTAGCGGTTTCTACAATGAGCAGTTCTTC
TRBV5-1	TRBD2	16	TRBJ2-3	.	CASSLASSGGVDTQYF	TGCGCCAGCAGCTTGGCCTCTAGCGGAGGTGTAGATACGCAGTATTTT
TRBV27	TRBD2	17	TRBJ2-1	.	CASSLGTSGSSYNEQFF	TGTGCCAGCAGTCTCGGGACTAGCGGAAGCTCCTACAATGAGCAGTTCTTC
TRBV5-1	.	13	TRBJ2-5	.	CASSLGGSETQYF	TGCGCCAGCAGCTTGGGAGGGAGTGAGACCCAGTACTTC
TRBV5-1	.	14	TRBJ2-3	.	CASSQGSSADTQYF	TGCGCCAGCAGCCAGGGCAGCTCGGCAGATACGCAGTATTTT
TRBV2	.	14	TRBJ2-7	.	CASTLDSAYYEQYF	TGTGCCAGCACTTTAGACAGCGCTTACTACGAGCAGTACTTC
TRBV5-6	TRBD1	13	TRBJ1-1	.	CASSWDRAAEAFF	TGTGCCAGCAGCTGGGACAGGGCGGCTGAAGCTTTCTTT
TRBV7-2	TRBD2	16	TRBJ2-7	.	CASSFTTSGFSYEQYF	TGTGCCAGCAGCTTCACAACTAGCGGGTTCTCCTACGAGCAGTACTTC
TRBV28	.	17	TRBJ2-7	.	CASSLYRSRRGSYEQYF	TGTGCCAGCAGTTTATATCGGTCGAGGCGAGGCTCCTACGAGCAGTACTTC
TRBV2	.	13	TRBJ1-1	.	CASTQGAGPEAFF	TGTGCCAGCACCCAAGGGGCAGGTCCTGAAGCTTTCTTT
TRBV3-1/TRBV3-2	TRBD2	14	TRBJ2-1	.	CASRASGGDNEQFF	TGTGCCAGCAGGGCTAGCGGTGGGGACAATGAGCAGTTCTTC
TRBV6-5	TRBD1	13	TRBJ1-2	.	CASSPTGGYGYTF	TGTGCCAGCAGTCCCACAGGGGGCTATGGCTACACCTTC
TRBV7-6	.	15	TRBJ2-5	.	CASSPHDGRGETQYF	TGTGCCAGCAGCCCCCACGATGGACGGGGAGAGACCCAGTACTTC
TRBV27	TRBD1	16	TRBJ2-6	few	CASRLPGQPLLGVLTF	TGTGCCAGTCGCCTTCCGGGACAGCCCCTCCTAGGCGTCCTGACTTTC
TRBV19	TRBD1	16	TRBJ1-5	.	CASRPGAGGGNQPQHF	TGTGCCAGTAGGCCAGGGGCAGGGGGTGGCAATCAGCCCCAGCATTTT
TRBV19	.	16	TRBJ1-5	.	CASSILGQGSNQPQHF	TGTGCCAGTAGTATACTAGGGCAGGGGAGCAATCAGCCCCAGCATTTT
TRBV6-5	.	15	TRBJ1-1	.	CASSSVASINTEAFF	TGTGCCAGCAGTTCGGTAGCGAGTATAAACACTGAAGCTTTCTTT